These 7 T cell receptor beta chains share one sample of origin, sequenced in a study of T cell responses to AZD1222 COVID-19 vaccine (dated by TCRdb to the early 2020s). This specimen's time point label, per the study, means: about 28 days (+/-7) after the second vaccine dose. Libraries were constructed by the immunoSEQ multiplex PCR assay. As stored in TCRdb, this immuneACCESS dataset retains in-frame rearrangements with V and J assigned. A fraction of the clones does not appear; measured against another copy, unresolved V genes explain less than half of the discrepancy, and the remainder lacks a known reason. Here the sample has approximately 100,000 clones; approximately 81% occur a single time. Of the sample, roughly 4.3% is held by the ten largest clones. Sequences were derived from peripheral blood, sampled 28 days after the second AZD1222 dose. The receptors shown here come from an adult who received the AZD1222 COVID-19 vaccine.

This clone appeared once. The chain carries TRBV6-4 and TRBJ2-7; a weak D match, TRBD2 (6 bases). CDR3 length: 15 residues. CDR1 MRHNA and CDR2 SNTAGT come from the germline V gene. Trimming took off 6 bases at V and 0 bases at J, with 15 bases between the two ends. The CDR3 loop reads CASSPFGGNSYEQYF. CDR3 nucleotides: TGTGCCAGCAGCCCCTTCGGGGGTAACTCCTACGAGCAGTACTTC.

This clone has a handful of counts. The chain couples TRBV2 to TRBJ1-5, with no clear D. The CDR3 extends over 13 amino acids. Trimming removed 7 bases at V and 1 base at J, with 8 bases between. Per the germline V gene, CDR1 is SNHLY and CDR2 is FYNNEI. The DNA of the CDR3 is TGTGCCAGCAAAGGAGGGAGCAATCAGCCCCAGCATTTT. Protein: CASKGGSNQPQHF.

The gene calls are TRBV3-1 (or the pseudogene TRBV3-2) and TRBJ2-5; D might be TRBD1 (6 bases). The CDR3 consists of 16 residues. CDR1 LGHDT and CDR2 YNNKEL come from the germline V gene (reference sequence). Trimming removed 1 base from V and 4 bases from J, with 16 bases in between. CDR3 sequence: CASSQVVGRGGETQYF. The CDR3 DNA sequence: TGTGCCAGCAGCCAAGTGGTGGGCAGGGGCGGAGAGACCCAGTACTTC.

The V gene is TRBV10-3, the J gene TRBJ2-5; TRBD1 matches at 9 bases. CDR1 and CDR2 (germline): ENHRY, SYGVKD. This CDR3 spans 16 amino acids. V was clipped by 3 bases and J by 5 bases; unmatched bases: 10. The CDR3 protein is CAISERVTGGRETQYF. The CDR3 DNA follows: TGTGCCATCAGTGAAAGGGTTACAGGGGGCAGGGAGACCCAGTACTTC.

V usage is TRBV6-4 and J usage is TRBJ1-5; D not certain. The ends were cut back, 10 bases at V and 10 bases at J, with 20 bases in the middle. Per the germline V gene, CDR1 is MRHNA and CDR2 is SNTAGT. The CDR3 covers 13 residues. CDR3 nucleotides: TGTGCCACGTTGGAGCAGCGGGTTGGCCCCCAGCATTTT. This gives the protein CATLEQRVGPQHF.

J is TRBJ2-1 and V is TRBV6-1, with 9 bases matching TRBD2. The CDR3 contains 16 residues. The ends lost 2 bases at V and 6 bases at J; junction bases unmatched: 8. Germline loops: CDR1 MNHNS, CDR2 SASEGT. The CDR3 DNA follows: TGTGCCAGCAGTGAATTTATAGCGGGGGACTTCAATGAGCAGTTCTTC. Translation gives CASSEFIAGDFNEQFF.

The chain carries TRBV2 and TRBJ2-3; TRBD1 or TRBD2 may be the D gene (6 bases each). The V end was cut by 3 bases, the J end by 4 bases, with 20 bases between. This CDR3 comprises 17 residues. In germline, CDR1 is SNHLY, CDR2 FYNNEI. The CDR3 coding sequence is TGTGCCAGCAGTGACAGTTGGGGGGCCCAAGCACCAGATACGCAGTATTTT. As protein: CASSDSWGAQAPDTQYF. Full variable domain (missing parts from reference TRBV2 and TRBJ2-3): EPEVTQTPSHQVTQMGQEVILRCVPISNHLYFYWYRQILGQKVEFLVSFYNNEISEKSEIFDDQFSVERPDGSNFTLKIRSTKLEDSAMYFCASSDSWGAQAPDTQYFGPGTRLTVL.